A selection of T cell receptor beta chains follows, all from one sample in a study of blood T cell repertoires in COVID-19. Measured with immunoSEQ multiplex PCR; TCRdb has only the in-frame clones, and not every one. The sample records 200,000 to 250,000 clones, approximately 86% being singletons. Material for sequencing was PBMCs or T cells enriched from blood (not recorded which). These receptors came from a woman aged 25 to 39 who had been exposed to COVID-19. CDR3s include the opening cysteine and the closing phenylalanine or tryptophan. Each record gives: V gene, J gene, D gene, CDR3 protein. D genes are given only for firm matches.

TRBV11-2,TRBJ2-7,NA,CASSLARYEQYF
TRBV12-3/TRBV12-4,TRBJ1-3,NA,CASSFARGLTIYF
TRBV7-8,TRBJ1-1,NA,CASTTRLNGREAFF
TRBV2,TRBJ1-5,TRBD1,CASSEPGTGSNQPQHF
TRBV2,TRBJ1-3,NA,CASSAEGNTIYF
TRBV19,TRBJ1-1,TRBD1,CASSTGQGASEAFF
TRBV5-1,TRBJ2-3,TRBD2,CASSPVGAGVRTDTQYF
TRBV10-3,TRBJ1-5,NA,CAIKSEGGNQPQHF
TRBV5-6,TRBJ1-5,NA,CASSSWGLNQHF
TRBV12-3/TRBV12-4,TRBJ1-2,NA,CASSLGQNYGYTF
TRBV19,TRBJ1-2,NA,CASSIRREGGYTF
TRBV30,TRBJ2-3,NA,CASTRMGVTDTQYF
TRBV15,TRBJ1-3,TRBD1,CATSRDTTGGVGNTIYF
TRBV3-1/TRBV3-2,TRBJ2-5,NA,CASSQDREGGETQYF
TRBV2,TRBJ1-2,TRBD1,CASRPGQGVVGYGYTF
TRBV27,TRBJ1-2,TRBD1,CASSPLASRGLDYGYTF
TRBV3-1/TRBV3-2,TRBJ2-2,TRBD1,CASSLGTGWNTGELFF
TRBV7-9,TRBJ2-2,TRBD2,CASSQSAGLGTGELFF
TRBV18,TRBJ2-2,NA,CASSSGTGELFF
TRBV24-1,TRBJ1-2,TRBD1,CATSEPTGEGYTF
TRBV2,TRBJ2-2,TRBD1,CASLDRGGSHIPGELFF
TRBV25-1,TRBJ1-5,TRBD1,CASRGQGRYQPQHF
TRBV4-2,TRBJ2-7,TRBD2,CASSQDDAGGLEQYF
TRBV27,TRBJ1-1,NA,CASSFREVPYTEAFF
TRBV2,TRBJ2-6,NA,CASRARLDSGANVLTF
TRBV3-1/TRBV3-2,TRBJ2-7,TRBD1,CASSQETGQGTYEQYF
TRBV3-1/TRBV3-2,TRBJ1-3,TRBD1,CASSQIGTVKNTIYF
TRBV29-1,TRBJ2-3,TRBD2,CSVAPGGVTDTQYF
TRBV5-1,TRBJ2-7,NA,CASSLPQGGGEQYF
TRBV10-3,TRBJ2-1,TRBD1,CAISEQGLGDEQFF
TRBV27,TRBJ2-5,NA,CASSLSVGGAQYF
TRBV13,TRBJ1-1,NA,CASSLAAGMAFF
TRBV14,TRBJ1-2,NA,CASSQVAGGYTF
TRBV6-5,TRBJ2-3,NA,CATGLGTDTQYF
TRBV5-8,TRBJ1-5,TRBD1,CASSQNRQGNQPQHF
TRBV9,TRBJ2-3,NA,CASSLRGGGPVDTQYF
TRBV18,TRBJ1-6,TRBD1,CASSPRVEDRGNSPLHF
TRBV11-3,TRBJ2-7,TRBD2,CASSVSGGELYEQYF
TRBV11-2,TRBJ1-3,NA,CASSLELLSGNTIYF
TRBV5-1,TRBJ2-1,NA,CASSLQGSYNEQFF
TRBV19,TRBJ1-2,TRBD1,CASSRGQDYGYTF
TRBV11-3,TRBJ1-1,TRBD1,CASSLGQGTEAFF
TRBV29-1,TRBJ2-7,TRBD2,CSVEAGGTSYEQYF
TRBV12-3/TRBV12-4,TRBJ1-1,NA,CASSRQANTEAFF
TRBV5-1,TRBJ1-1,NA,CASSFVGAGVNTEAFF
TRBV5-4,TRBJ2-3,TRBD1,CASSLGGQGALTQYF
TRBV9,TRBJ2-3,TRBD1,CASSVEGWGTGSTDTQYF
TRBV6-5,TRBJ1-2,NA,CASSYSRRGRGGYTF
TRBV5-1,TRBJ1-2,TRBD1,CASSSGQGAPGYTF
TRBV5-8,TRBJ2-2,NA,CASSFPFDMNTGELFF